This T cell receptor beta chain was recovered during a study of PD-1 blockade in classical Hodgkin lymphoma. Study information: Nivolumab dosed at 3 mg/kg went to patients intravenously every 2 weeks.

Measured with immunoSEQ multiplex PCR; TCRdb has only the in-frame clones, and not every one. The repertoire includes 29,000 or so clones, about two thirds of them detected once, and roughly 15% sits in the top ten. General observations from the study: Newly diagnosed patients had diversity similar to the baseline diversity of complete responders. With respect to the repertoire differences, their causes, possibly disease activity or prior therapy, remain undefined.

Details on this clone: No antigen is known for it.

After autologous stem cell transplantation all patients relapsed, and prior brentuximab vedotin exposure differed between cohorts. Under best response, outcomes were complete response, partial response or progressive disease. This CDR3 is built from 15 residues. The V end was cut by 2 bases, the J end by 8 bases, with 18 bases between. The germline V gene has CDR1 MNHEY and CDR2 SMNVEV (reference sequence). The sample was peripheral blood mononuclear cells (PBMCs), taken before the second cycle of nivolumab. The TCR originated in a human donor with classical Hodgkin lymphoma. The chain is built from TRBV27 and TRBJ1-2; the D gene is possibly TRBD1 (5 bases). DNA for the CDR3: TGTGCCAGCAGTTTAAAGGCAGGGTCGGCGTGGGGCTACACCTTC. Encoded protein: CASSLKAGSAWGYTF.